Below, 32 T cell receptor beta chains from the same sample are listed, as sequenced in a study of T cell repertoires in cytomegalovirus infection. TCRdb passed the reads through MiXCR, listing each CDR3 protein once. The sample includes about 250,000 distinct CDR3 sequences, around 6.6% of them seen just once. The sample was PBMCs. These receptors came from a human donor in good health (CMV status not recorded). Some clones in this sample may be carry-over from other donors' samples.

This clonotype was observed many times. This CDR3 is CASSYRAPYEQFF. The CDR3 bases are TGTGCCAGCAGTTACAGGGCCCCGTACGAGCAGTTCTTC. The V call is TRBV6-2 or TRBV6-3, the J call TRBJ2-1; D is unresolved. Looked up from germline, CDR1 is MNHEY and CDR2 is SVGEGT. The CDR3 contains 13 residues. Trimming removed 2 bases at V and 10 bases at J, with 12 bases between.

This clonotype was seen ten or more times. J is TRBJ1-3 and V is TRBV7-2; 10 nucleotides match TRBD1. The germline gives CDR1 SGHTA, CDR2 FQGNSA. Trimming took 4 bases from V and 0 from J; bases not matched to a gene: 6. This CDR3 has 17 amino acids. The CDR3 loop reads CASSSRQGALSGNTIYF. In DNA, the CDR3 is TGTGCCAGCAGCTCGAGACAGGGGGCTCTCTCTGGAAACACCATATATTTT. Drawing the rest from reference TRBV7-2 and TRBJ1-3, the complete variable domain is GAGVSQSPSNKVTEKGKDVELRCDPISGHTALYWYRQSLGQGLEFLIYFQGNSAPDKSGLPSDRFSAERTGGSVSTLTIQRTQQEDSAVYLCASSSRQGALSGNTIYFGEGSWLTVV.

This clonotype was counted ten times or more. The chain links TRBV20-1 to TRBJ1-5; D may be TRBD1 (6 bases). V was pared by 1 base and J by 3 bases, with 13 bases between. CDR3 size: 15 residues. Germline assignment: CDR1 DFQATT and CDR2 SNEGSKA (reference sequence). Written as DNA, the CDR3 is TGCAGTGCTAGAGCGGCCAGGGGTGACAATCAGCCCCAGCATTTT. Amino acid sequence: CSARAARGDNQPQHF.

This clonotype was detected many times. V is TRBV28 and J is TRBJ2-7; TRBD1 matches at 8 bases. The CDR3 sequence is 15 residues long. CDR1 MDHEN and CDR2 SYDVKM come from the germline V gene. V shed 6 bases and J 0 bases; nucleotides not matched to a gene: 7. CDR3: CASSTTGVSSYEQYF. In DNA, the CDR3 is TGTGCCAGCAGCACGACAGGGGTTAGCTCCTACGAGCAGTACTTC.

This clonotype was counted many times. The genes are TRBV7-2 and TRBJ2-2; TRBD2 matches at 10 bases. The CDR3 spans 17 residues. CDR1 is SGHTA, CDR2 FQGNSA, per germline. V trimming: 3 bases; J trimming: 1 base; junction bases outside the gene matches: 5. The CDR3 is CASSFRPSGGNTGELFF. CDR3 sequence (DNA): TGTGCCAGCAGCTTCCGTCCTAGCGGGGGGAACACCGGGGAGCTGTTTTTT.

Worth noting for this clonotype: At one end the junction does not follow the germline gene, possibly because of a read error. The DNA for the CDR3 is TGCACCAGCAGCGGACAGGGGGCGAACACTGAAGCTTTCTTT. Translation: CTSSGQGANTEAFF. J is TRBJ1-1 and V is TRBV5-1; TRBD1 matches at 11 bases. CDR3 length: 14 amino acids. CDR1 is SGHRS and CDR2 is YFSETQ in the germline V gene.

About this clonotype: This may arise from a read error, as a much more abundant clone is one base away. The J gene is TRBJ2-1, the V gene TRBV6-2 or TRBV6-3; 9 positions match TRBD2. CDR3 length: 13 residues. V was clipped by 7 bases and J by 16 bases; unmatched bases: 14. Germline assignment: CDR1 MNHEY and CDR2 SVGEGT. The CDR3 DNA reads TGTGCCAGCACACCCAGCGGGGGGTCCAGTAATTTCTTC. This encodes CASTPSGGSSNFF.

There are many counts of this clonotype. The chain carries TRBV7-2 and TRBJ2-7; no definite D call. This CDR3 has 16 amino acids. V lost 0 bases and J 0 bases, leaving 12 bases between the germline ends. Germline assignment: CDR1 SGHTA and CDR2 FQGNSA. CDR3 in DNA: TGTGCCAGCAGCTTAGCGAGAGCCGCTTCCTCCTACGAGCAGTACTTC. This gives the protein CASSLARAASSYEQYF.

This clonotype was seen ten or more times. V gene TRBV6-5 combines with J gene TRBJ2-2; D remains ambiguous. CDR3 length: 15 residues. V gave up 2 bases and J gave up 5 bases, with 12 bases separating them. Germline CDR1 MNHEY, CDR2 SVGAGI. DNA of the CDR3: TGTGCCAGCAGTTACCGTTTCATCAAGACCGGGGAGCTGTTTTTT. This gives the protein CASSYRFIKTGELFF.

This clonotype was detected ten times or more. The rearrangement links TRBV5-6 to TRBJ2-7; 13 bases map to TRBD2. The CDR3 totals 16 residues. Germline loops: CDR1 SGHDT, CDR2 YYEEEE. Trimming removed 4 bases from V and 3 bases from J; junction bases left unmatched: 7. The CDR3 DNA reads TGTGCCAGCAGCCGGTCCTGGACTAGCGGGGGCTACGAGCAGTACTTC. It yields the protein CASSRSWTSGGYEQYF.

This clonotype was detected ten times or more. The chain has TRBV7-8 and TRBJ2-2; tentative D call: TRBD1 (6 bases). The CDR3 is made up of 14 amino acids. V lost 1 base, J lost 9 bases, and 12 bases lay in between. In germline, CDR1 is SGHVS, CDR2 FQNEAQ. The CDR3 DNA follows: TGTGCCAGCAGCTTAGTTCCGGGACAAAGGGAGCTGTTTTTT. Amino acid sequence: CASSLVPGQRELFF.

At least ten counts were recorded for this clonotype. This chain connects TRBV20-1 to TRBJ2-5; D unclear. CDR1 DFQATT and CDR2 SNEGSKA come from the germline V gene (reference sequence). The CDR3 extends over 14 amino acids. The ends were cut back, 1 base at V and 2 bases at J, with 11 bases in the middle. CDR3 amino acids: CSARVDWQQETQYF. The CDR3 coding sequence is TGCAGTGCTAGAGTTGATTGGCAGCAAGAGACCCAGTACTTC.

The chain employs TRBV20-1 and TRBJ1-5; D not resolved. Germline V lookup: CDR1 DFQATT, CDR2 SNEGSKA (reference sequence). V lost 0 bases and J 5 bases, leaving 20 bases between the germline ends. This CDR3 is 17 amino acids long. CDR3 DNA sequence: TGCAGTGCTAGAGAGGCCTCCCCTACGGTTGGCGATCAGCCCCAGCATTTT. This codes for CSAREASPTVGDQPQHF.

This clonotype was recorded at least ten times. The chain carries TRBV7-3 and TRBJ2-7; D perhaps matches TRBD2 (6 bases). This CDR3 is built from 14 residues. V was pared by 5 bases and J by 5 bases, with 16 bases between. Germline V gene data show CDR1 as SGHTA and CDR2 as FQGTGA. CDR3 in amino acids: CASSVIPGEHEQYF. CDR3 coding DNA: TGTGCCAGCAGCGTCATCCCGGGGGAGCACGAGCAGTACTTC.

This clonotype was picked up a small number of times. This sequence joins TRBV18 and TRBJ1-5, with D perhaps matching TRBD1 (6 bases). Per germline, CDR1 KGHSH and CDR2 LQKENI. This CDR3 has 14 amino acids. Trimming cost V 2 bases and J 4 bases, with 9 bases left between them. CDR3 nucleotides: TGTGCCAGCTCACCAAGACAGGAAAATCAGCCCCAGCATTTT. It specifies CASSPRQENQPQHF.

This clonotype has at least ten counts. The chain recombines TRBV9 with TRBJ2-4, with D tentatively TRBD1 or TRBD2 (5 bases each). V lost 4 bases and J lost 7, with 15 bases in between. The CDR3 contains 14 residues. Germline CDR1 SGDLS, CDR2 YYNGEE. This chain's CDR3 is CASSPGTEWNIQYF. In nucleotides, the CDR3 is TGTGCCAGCAGCCCAGGGACGGAATGGAACATTCAGTACTTC.

In its sample, this clonotype was seen many times. The chain uses TRBV4-3 and TRBJ1-6; a weak D match, TRBD1 (6 bases). V was clipped by 0 bases and J by 10 bases, with 19 bases between them. The CDR3 spans 17 residues. Looked up from germline, CDR1 is LGHNA and CDR2 is YSLEER. In DNA form, the CDR3 reads TGCGCCAGCAGCCAAGATCTTACAGGGCAAAGCGGATCACCCCTCCACTTT. It translates to CASSQDLTGQSGSPLHF.

The chain links TRBV20-1 to TRBJ1-2, with TRBD1 as a possible D gene (6 bases). This CDR3 is built from 14 residues. Trimming left V 0 bases short and J 4 bases short, with 12 bases between. CDR1 is DFQATT and CDR2 is SNEGSKA in the germline V gene (reference sequence). The CDR3 spells CSARETGMIYGYTF. The CDR3 region has the DNA TGCAGTGCTAGAGAAACAGGGATGATCTATGGCTACACCTTC.

This sequence joins TRBV29-1 and TRBJ2-2; tentative D call: TRBD1 (5 bases). The CDR3 is 12 amino acids. The V gene's germline CDR1 is SQVTM and CDR2 ANQGSEA. Written as DNA, the CDR3 is TGCTCAAACAGGTCGAACACCGGGGAGCTGTTTTTT. Residues: CSNRSNTGELFF.

This clonotype was detected ten times or more. The chain couples TRBV12-3 or TRBV12-4 to TRBJ1-2; 8 nucleotides match TRBD1. The CDR3 has 14 amino acids. Trimming cost V 3 bases and J 3 bases; bases outside gene matches: 3. The chain's CDR3 is CASSLTGADYGYTF. DNA of the CDR3: TGTGCCAGCAGTTTGACAGGGGCGGACTATGGCTACACCTTC.

This rearrangement joins TRBV6-5 to TRBJ2-5; the D gene is possibly TRBD1 (6 bases). The germline CDR1 and CDR2 sequences are MNHEY and SVGAGI. The CDR3 is made up of 15 amino acids. V was pared by 0 bases and J by 5 bases, with 13 bases between. The CDR3 bases are TGTGCCAGCAGTTACTCTCAACAGGGATGGGAGACCCAGTACTTC. Translation gives CASSYSQQGWETQYF.

This clonotype was seen at least ten times. As DNA, the CDR3 is TGTGCCAGCAGTACAGGAATCGTGGAGACAACGCCTGCGGGAGGCTACACCTTC. Protein product: CASSTGIVETTPAGGYTF. The genes are TRBV28 and TRBJ1-2; possibly TRBD1 for D (5 bases). The V and J ends lost 5 bases and 8 bases respectively, with 30 bases between them. The CDR3 spans 18 residues. Looked up from germline, CDR1 is MDHEN and CDR2 is SYDVKM.

Many counts were recorded for this clonotype. CDR3 amino acids: CASSPTLISGGQETQYF. Written as DNA, the CDR3 is TGTGCCAGCAGCCCTACATTAATTAGCGGGGGCCAAGAGACCCAGTACTTC. The chain uses TRBV7-2 and TRBJ2-5; 9 bases map to TRBD2. This CDR3 is 17 amino acids long. Germline V lookup: CDR1 SGHTA, CDR2 FQGNSA. V dropped 5 bases and J dropped 1; count of bases not matched to a gene: 11.

In its sample, this clonotype was seen many times. V gene TRBV14 combines with J gene TRBJ2-1; 9 bases are shared with TRBD1. In germline, CDR1 is SGHDN, CDR2 FVKESK. V lost 6 bases and J lost 8; bases outside the gene matches: 11. The CDR3 spans 15 residues. The CDR3 region is CASSKLGTGSDEQFF. The CDR3 DNA follows: TGTGCCAGCAGTAAACTCGGGACAGGGAGCGATGAGCAGTTCTTC.

The table lists this clonotype with many counts. The gene calls are TRBV29-1 and TRBJ1-4; D gene uncertain. Germline loops: CDR1 SQVTM, CDR2 ANQGSEA. Trimming shortened V by 6 bases and J by 8 bases, and 10 bases separated the two germline ends. The CDR3 runs to 11 residues. The CDR3 DNA follows: TGCAGCGTGAGCGGTGCGGAAAAACTGTTTTTT. Translated, it gives CSVSGAEKLFF.

The rearrangement links TRBV6-2 or TRBV6-3 to TRBJ2-5, with D tentatively TRBD2 (5 bases). Trimming cost V 4 bases and J 1 base, with 13 bases left between them. CDR1 and CDR2 (germline): MNHEY, SVGEGT. There are 15 residues in the CDR3. In DNA form, the CDR3 reads TGTGCCAGCAGTTCCCAATTCAGCGGCCAAGAGACCCAGTACTTC. This sequence encodes CASSSQFSGQETQYF.

At least ten counts were recorded for this clonotype. J is TRBJ1-5 and V is TRBV7-2; D ambiguous. Germline V gives CDR1 SGHTA, CDR2 FQGNSA. The CDR3 is 14 amino acids. V shed 1 base and J shed 9 bases, with 13 bases lying between them. CDR3 protein: CASSLDLGDRPQHF. CDR3 nucleotides: TGTGCCAGCAGCTTAGACCTCGGGGATAGGCCCCAGCATTTT.

This clonotype showed up many times. For the CDR3, the DNA is TGCAGTGCAAAAACAGGGTTTCCTTACAATGAGCAGTTCTTC. The encoded protein is CSAKTGFPYNEQFF. The chain recombines TRBV20-1 with TRBJ2-1, with D perhaps TRBD1 (6 bases). The CDR3 is made up of 14 amino acids. V lost 6 bases, J lost 4 bases, and 16 bases lay in between. Per germline, CDR1 DFQATT and CDR2 SNEGSKA (reference sequence).

At least ten counts were recorded for this clonotype. The V call is TRBV7-2, the J call TRBJ2-3; no clear D gene. Germline V gene sequence: CDR1 SGHTA, CDR2 FQGNSA. Trimming stripped 4 bases from V and 2 bases from J, with 13 bases between. The CDR3 consists of 15 residues. CDR3 amino acids: CASSSSWAITDTQYF. Written as DNA, the CDR3 is TGTGCCAGCAGCTCCAGTTGGGCAATCACAGATACGCAGTATTTT.

Many counts were recorded for this clonotype. The chain links TRBV29-1 to TRBJ2-3; D ambiguous. Per germline, CDR1 SQVTM and CDR2 ANQGSEA. Trimming pared 7 bases from V and 2 bases from J, leaving 13 bases between. The CDR3 is 13 residues long. This CDR3 is CSASALNTDTQYF. The CDR3 nucleotides read TGCAGCGCCTCGGCTCTCAACACAGATACGCAGTATTTT.

This sequence joins TRBV20-1 and TRBJ2-3; TRBD2 matches at 7 bases. Germline V gives CDR1 DFQATT, CDR2 SNEGSKA (reference sequence). Trimming at V came to 5 bases and at J to 6 bases, leaving 17 bases not matched to a gene. There are 16 residues in the CDR3. CDR3 sequence reads: CSAVSLARGAVDTQYF. The CDR3 DNA reads TGCAGTGCTGTCTCACTAGCGAGAGGGGCGGTGGATACGCAGTATTTT.

This clonotype was recorded only once. The chain is built from TRBV7-9 and TRBJ1-2, with no clear D. This CDR3 is 12 amino acids long. CDR1 is SEHNR and CDR2 is FQNEAQ in the germline V gene (reference sequence). Trimming stripped 5 bases from V and 2 bases from J, with 6 bases between. The CDR3 bases are TGTGCCAGCAGCCCACAGAACTATGGCTACACCTTC. Translation: CASSPQNYGYTF.